These 10 T cell receptor beta chains were sequenced from one sample in a study of shared clonotypes between healthy human individuals. Profiling relied on immunoSEQ multiplex PCR, and the TCRdb table lists in-frame clones only, not all of them. The data show a few million clones, more than 90% seen once. Sequencing was carried out using naive CD4+ T cells sorted from blood. The subset is: CD45RA+ positively selected. These receptors came from a man younger than 35 in good health.

V usage is TRBV2 and J usage is TRBJ2-7; 7 bases agree with TRBD1. Germline values: CDR1 SNHLY, CDR2 FYNNEI. Unmatched junction bases numbered 8, after V lost 0 bases and J lost 3 bases. The CDR3 is 16 residues long. The CDR3, as DNA: TGTGCCAGCAGTGAAGCGCTGGGACAGAGATACTACGAGCAGTACTTC. It yields the protein CASSEALGQRYYEQYF.

About this clone: The sample holds other DNA sequences that translate to the same CDR3. The rearrangement joins TRBV10-3 to TRBJ1-4; no clear D. Trimming cost V 2 bases and J 8 bases, with 9 bases left between them. Germline values: CDR1 ENHRY, CDR2 SYGVKD. CDR3 size: 13 residues. CDR3 in amino acids: CAISEGAREKLFF. The DNA for the CDR3 is TGTGCCATCAGTGAGGGTGCGCGAGAAAAACTGTTTTTT.

The V gene is TRBV5-1, the J gene TRBJ1-1; D perhaps matches TRBD1 (5 bases). This CDR3 has 16 residues. The V end lost 1 base, the J end lost 4 bases, and 17 bases lay between the germline ends. The V gene's germline CDR1 is SGHRS and CDR2 YFSETQ. The chain's CDR3 is CASSLSRDGTLTEAFF. As DNA, the CDR3 is TGCGCCAGCAGCTTGTCCCGGGACGGGACCCTCACTGAAGCTTTCTTT.

The V gene is TRBV11-2, the J gene TRBJ2-7; D remains unclear. V was trimmed by 6 bases and J by 2 bases, leaving 14 bases between them. This CDR3 comprises 14 residues. The germline V gene has CDR1 SGHAT and CDR2 FQNNGV. The CDR3 region is CASSSPRLTYEQYF. The CDR3 coding sequence is TGTGCCAGCAGTTCACCTAGGTTAACCTACGAGCAGTACTTC.

This clone was found once. The J gene is TRBJ2-2, the V gene TRBV10-3; 8 bases match TRBD1. Looked up from germline, CDR1 is ENHRY and CDR2 is SYGVKD. The J segment lost 2 bases and the V segment lost 5 bases, leaving 7 bases of the junction unmatched. The CDR3 totals 16 residues. The CDR3, as DNA: TGTGCCATCAGTCCCGGGGGACAGGAAAACACCGGGGAGCTGTTTTTT. It yields the protein CAISPGGQENTGELFF.

This chain connects TRBV7-2 to TRBJ2-5, with 8 bases fitting TRBD1. The CDR3 length is 16 residues. The V segment lost 5 bases and the J segment 2 bases; nucleotides outside the gene matches: 10. Germline values: CDR1 SGHTA, CDR2 FQGNSA. The chain's CDR3 is CASSSGQGGVQETQYF. The CDR3 DNA is TGTGCCAGCAGCAGTGGACAGGGCGGTGTACAAGAGACCCAGTACTTC.

The chain has TRBV30 and TRBJ1-6; a possible D gene is TRBD1 (5 bases). The CDR3 consists of 17 residues. CDR1 and CDR2 (germline): GTSNPN, SVGIG (reference sequence). Deletions cut 5 bases from V and 0 bases from J, with 17 bases between. The CDR3 nucleotides are TGTGCCTGGGGGGACTCAATCCCGGGCTCCTATAATTCACCCCTCCACTTT. Its translation is CAWGDSIPGSYNSPLHF.

The chain is built from TRBV7-8 and TRBJ2-5; the match to TRBD2 covers 9 bases. The CDR3 runs 16 residues. Germline loops: CDR1 SGHVS, CDR2 FQNEAQ. The V segment lost 2 bases and the J segment 4 bases; nucleotides outside the gene matches: 8. In DNA, the CDR3 is TGTGCCAGCAGCTTAAGCTGGGGACTAGCCAGAGAGACCCAGTACTTC. Its protein product is CASSLSWGLARETQYF.

The chain links TRBV5-4 to TRBJ2-4; the D call may be TRBD1 or TRBD2 (6 bases each). This CDR3 is 14 amino acids long. Germline CDR1 reads SGHNT; CDR2 reads YYREEE (reference sequence). Trimming shortened V by 4 bases and J by 9 bases, and 17 bases separated the two germline ends. CDR3 region: CASSPAGGTIIQYF. DNA of the CDR3: TGTGCCAGCAGCCCCGCTGGGGGGACAATCATTCAGTACTTC.

As to this clone: Compared with germline, one end of the junction differs, possibly owing to a read error. V is TRBV28 and J is TRBJ1-4; D is ambiguous. Germline values: CDR1 MDHEN, CDR2 SYDVKM. The CDR3 runs 13 residues. The CDR3 reads CAGSLLGGEKLFF. DNA for the CDR3: TGTGCCGGCAGTTTATTGGGTGGGGAAAAACTGTTTTTT. Variable domain in full (rest from reference TRBV28 and TRBJ1-4): DVKVTQSSRYLVKRTGEKVFLECVQDMDHENMFWYRQDPGLGLRLIYFSYDVKMKEKGDIPEGYSVSREKKERFSLILESASTNQTSMYLCAGSLLGGEKLFFGSGTQLSVL.